One T cell receptor (beta chain) is described in this entry. J gave up 0 bases and V 5 bases, and 9 bases lay outside the gene matches. The CDR3 totals 16 residues. The germline CDR1 and CDR2 sequences are SGHAT and FQNNGV. Under the authors' procedure: Researchers report that nucleated cell counts were estimated from reference gene primer amplification. Here immunoSEQ multiplex PCR was the method, and the copy in TCRdb shows in-frame clones only, minus some. The V and J calls and the clone size are those of that table, but D and trimming were determined from the DNA. Of about 68,000 clones listed, approximately 88% are singletons. This sample was included in a study of blood T cell repertoires in COVID-19. Study-wide background: Acute-phase and convalescent COVID-19 samples originated in the United States, Italy and Spain. Sources were T cells, B-cell-depleted T cells, or PBMCs; the material itself was cDNA or gDNA.

Source material: peripheral blood. The source is a human donor in a cohort sampled during active COVID-19. The chain uses TRBV11-2 and TRBJ2-7; 8 bases align to TRBD1. The CDR3 protein is CASSPGRGTGSYEQYF. The CDR3 bases are TGTGCCAGCAGCCCAGGGCGCGGGACAGGCTCCTACGAGCAGTACTTC. The full variable domain, its missing parts supplied by reference TRBV11-2 and TRBJ2-7, is EAGVAQSPRYKIIEKRQSVAFWCNPISGHATLYWYQQILGQGPKLLIQFQNNGVVDDSQLPKDRFSAERLKGVDSTLKIQPAKLEDSAVYLCASSPGRGTGSYEQYFGPGTRLTVT.